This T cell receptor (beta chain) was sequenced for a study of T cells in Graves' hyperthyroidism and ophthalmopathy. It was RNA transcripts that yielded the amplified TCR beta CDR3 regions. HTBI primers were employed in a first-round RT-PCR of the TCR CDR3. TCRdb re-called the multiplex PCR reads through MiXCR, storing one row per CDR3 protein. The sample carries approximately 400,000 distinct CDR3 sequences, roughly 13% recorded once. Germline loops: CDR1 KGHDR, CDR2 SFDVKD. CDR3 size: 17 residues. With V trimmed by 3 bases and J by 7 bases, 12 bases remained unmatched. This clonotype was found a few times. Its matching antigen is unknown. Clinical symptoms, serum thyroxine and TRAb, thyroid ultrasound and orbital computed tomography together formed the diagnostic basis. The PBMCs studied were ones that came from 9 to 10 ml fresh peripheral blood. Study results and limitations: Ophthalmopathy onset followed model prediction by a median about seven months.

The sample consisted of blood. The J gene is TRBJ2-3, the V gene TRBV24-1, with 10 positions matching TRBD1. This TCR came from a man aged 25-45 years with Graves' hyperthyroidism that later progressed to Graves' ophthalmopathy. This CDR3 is CATSDLRPGQGPNTQYF. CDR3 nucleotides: TGTGCCACCAGTGATCTCAGACCGGGACAGGGGCCCAATACGCAGTATTTT.